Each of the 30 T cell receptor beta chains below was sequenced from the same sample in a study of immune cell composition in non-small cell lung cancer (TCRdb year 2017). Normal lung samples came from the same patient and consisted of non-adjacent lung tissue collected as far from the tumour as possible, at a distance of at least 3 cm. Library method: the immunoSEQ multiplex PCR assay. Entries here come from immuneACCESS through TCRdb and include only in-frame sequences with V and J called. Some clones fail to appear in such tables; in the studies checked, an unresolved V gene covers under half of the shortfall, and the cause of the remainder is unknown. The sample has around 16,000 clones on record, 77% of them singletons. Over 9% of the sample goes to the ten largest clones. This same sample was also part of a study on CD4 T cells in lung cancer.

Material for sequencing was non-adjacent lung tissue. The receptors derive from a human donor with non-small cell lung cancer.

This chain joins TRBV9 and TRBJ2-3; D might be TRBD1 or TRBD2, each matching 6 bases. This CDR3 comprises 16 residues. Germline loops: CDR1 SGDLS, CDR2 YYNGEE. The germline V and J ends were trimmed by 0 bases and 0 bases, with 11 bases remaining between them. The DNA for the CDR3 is TGTGCCAGCAGCGTAGAAGGGGGGCCGAGCACAGATACGCAGTATTTT. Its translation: CASSVEGGPSTDTQYF. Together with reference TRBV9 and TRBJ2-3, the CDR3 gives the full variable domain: DSGVTQTPKHLITATGQRVTLRCSPRSGDLSVYWYQQSLDQGLQFLIQYYNGEERAKGNILERFSAQQFPDLHSELNLSSLELGDSALYFCASSVEGGPSTDTQYFGPGTRLTVL.

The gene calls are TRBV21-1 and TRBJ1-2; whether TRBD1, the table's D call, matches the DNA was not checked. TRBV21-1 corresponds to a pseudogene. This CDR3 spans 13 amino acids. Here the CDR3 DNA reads TGTGCCAGCAGCGACAGGGGCTCTAATGGCTACACCTTC. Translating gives CASSDRGSNGYTF.

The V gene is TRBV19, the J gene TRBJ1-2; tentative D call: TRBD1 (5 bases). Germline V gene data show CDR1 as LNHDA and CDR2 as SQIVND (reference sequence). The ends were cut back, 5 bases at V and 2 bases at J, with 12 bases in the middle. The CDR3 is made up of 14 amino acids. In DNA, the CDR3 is TGTGCCAGTAGTCCGGCAGGGAGAAACTATGGCTACACCTTC. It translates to CASSPAGRNYGYTF.

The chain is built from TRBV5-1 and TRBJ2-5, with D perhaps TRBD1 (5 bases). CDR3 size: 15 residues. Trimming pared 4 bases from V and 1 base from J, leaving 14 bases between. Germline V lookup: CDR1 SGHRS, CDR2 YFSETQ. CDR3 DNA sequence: TGCGCCAGCAGCCGTGACCTTGGGGCCCAAGAGACCCAGTACTTC. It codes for CASSRDLGAQETQYF.

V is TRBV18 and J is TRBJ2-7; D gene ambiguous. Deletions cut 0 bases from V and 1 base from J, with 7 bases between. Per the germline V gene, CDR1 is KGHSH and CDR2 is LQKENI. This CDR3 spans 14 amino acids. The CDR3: CASSPPGVSYEQYF. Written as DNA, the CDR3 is TGTGCCAGCTCACCACCCGGAGTTTCCTACGAGCAGTACTTC.

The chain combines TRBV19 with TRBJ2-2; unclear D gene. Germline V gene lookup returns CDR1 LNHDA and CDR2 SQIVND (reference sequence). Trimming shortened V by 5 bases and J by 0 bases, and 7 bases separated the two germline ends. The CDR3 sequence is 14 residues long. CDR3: CASSGPANTGELFF. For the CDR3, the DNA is TGTGCCAGTAGTGGACCCGCGAACACCGGGGAGCTGTTTTTT.

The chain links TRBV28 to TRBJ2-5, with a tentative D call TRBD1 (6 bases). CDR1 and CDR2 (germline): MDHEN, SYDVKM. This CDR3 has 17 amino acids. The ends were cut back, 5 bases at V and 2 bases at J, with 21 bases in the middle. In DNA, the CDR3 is TGTGCCAGCAGTCCAGGGGTGGGCAGGGGAAGACAAGAGACCCAGTACTTC. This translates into CASSPGVGRGRQETQYF.

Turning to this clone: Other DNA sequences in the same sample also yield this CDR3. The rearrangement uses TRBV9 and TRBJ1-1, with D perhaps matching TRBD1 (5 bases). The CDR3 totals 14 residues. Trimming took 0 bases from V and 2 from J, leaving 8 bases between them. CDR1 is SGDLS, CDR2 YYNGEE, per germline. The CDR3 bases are TGTGCCAGCAGCGTAGCCCAGGGTAACACTGAAGCTTTCTTT. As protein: CASSVAQGNTEAFF.

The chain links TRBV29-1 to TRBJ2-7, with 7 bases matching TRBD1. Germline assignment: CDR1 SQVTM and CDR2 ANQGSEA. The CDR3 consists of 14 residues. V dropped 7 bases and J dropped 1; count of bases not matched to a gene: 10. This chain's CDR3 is CSARRDSTSYEQYF. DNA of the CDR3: TGCAGCGCCCGCCGGGACAGCACGTCCTACGAGCAGTACTTC.

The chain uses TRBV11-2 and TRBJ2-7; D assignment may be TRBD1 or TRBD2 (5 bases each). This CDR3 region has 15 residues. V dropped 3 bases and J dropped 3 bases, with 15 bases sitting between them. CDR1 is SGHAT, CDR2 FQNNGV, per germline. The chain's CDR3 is CASSFPEGQVYEQYF. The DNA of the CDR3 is TGTGCCAGCAGCTTCCCCGAGGGGCAAGTCTACGAGCAGTACTTC.

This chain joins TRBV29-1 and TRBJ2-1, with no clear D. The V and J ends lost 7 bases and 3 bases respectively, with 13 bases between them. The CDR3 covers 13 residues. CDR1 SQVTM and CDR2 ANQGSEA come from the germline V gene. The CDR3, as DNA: TGCAGCGACCCAGTGGGCCTCTACAATGAGCAGTTCTTC. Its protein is CSDPVGLYNEQFF.

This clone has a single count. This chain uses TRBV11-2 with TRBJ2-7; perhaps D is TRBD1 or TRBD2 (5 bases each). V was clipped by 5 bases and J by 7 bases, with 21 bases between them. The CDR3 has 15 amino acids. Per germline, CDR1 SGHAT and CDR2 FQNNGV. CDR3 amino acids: CASSHSGAGFREQYF. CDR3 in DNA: TGTGCCAGCAGCCATTCCGGGGCAGGCTTTCGGGAGCAGTACTTC.

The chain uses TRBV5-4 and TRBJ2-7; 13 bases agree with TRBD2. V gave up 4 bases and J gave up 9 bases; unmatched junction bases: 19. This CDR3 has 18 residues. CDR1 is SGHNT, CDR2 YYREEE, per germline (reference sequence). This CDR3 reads CASSGSVAGTSGVIGQYF. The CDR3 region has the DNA TGTGCCAGCAGCGGCTCCGTCGCAGGGACTAGCGGGGTTATCGGGCAGTACTTC.

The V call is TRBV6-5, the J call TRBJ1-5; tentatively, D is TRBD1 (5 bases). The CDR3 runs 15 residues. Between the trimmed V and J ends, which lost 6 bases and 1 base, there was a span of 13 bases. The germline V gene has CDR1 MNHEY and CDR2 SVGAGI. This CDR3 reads CASRPQGGSNQPQHF. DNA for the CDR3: TGTGCCAGCAGACCCCAGGGTGGGAGCAATCAGCCCCAGCATTTT.

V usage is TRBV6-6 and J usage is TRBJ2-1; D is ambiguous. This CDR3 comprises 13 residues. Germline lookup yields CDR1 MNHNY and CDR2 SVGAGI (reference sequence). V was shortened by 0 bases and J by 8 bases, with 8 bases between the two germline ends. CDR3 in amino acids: CASSYSKGYEQFF. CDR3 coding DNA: TGTGCCAGCAGTTACTCGAAAGGCTATGAGCAGTTCTTC.

The CDR3, as DNA: TGTGCCAGCAGCCAAAGTGCAGGGGGATCACCCCTCCACTTT. As protein: CASSQSAGGSPLHF. V and J are TRBV7-3 and TRBJ1-6, with TRBD1 matching over 7 bases. With V trimmed by 5 bases and J by 10 bases, 8 bases remained unmatched. The CDR3 totals 14 residues. Germline V gene sequence: CDR1 SGHTA, CDR2 FQGTGA.

The CDR3 here is CASSVAASTDTQYF. DNA for the CDR3: TGCGCCAGCAGCGTAGCGGCTAGCACAGATACGCAGTATTTT. The rearrangement uses TRBV5-1 and TRBJ2-3; D possibly corresponds to TRBD2 (6 bases). Between the trimmed V and J ends, which lost 4 bases and 0 bases, there was a span of 9 bases. The V gene's germline CDR1 is SGHRS and CDR2 YFSETQ. The CDR3 sequence is 14 residues long.

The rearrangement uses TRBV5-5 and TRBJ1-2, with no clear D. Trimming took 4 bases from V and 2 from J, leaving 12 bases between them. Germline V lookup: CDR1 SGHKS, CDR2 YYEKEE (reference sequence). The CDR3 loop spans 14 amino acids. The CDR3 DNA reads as TGTGCCAGCAGCGCCCGGGAAAAAAACTATGGCTACACCTTC. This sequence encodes CASSAREKNYGYTF. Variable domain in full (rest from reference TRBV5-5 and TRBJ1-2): DAGVTQSPTHLIKTRGQQVTLRCSPISGHKSVSWYQQVLGQGPQFIFQYYEKEERGRGNFPDRFSARQFPNYSSELNVNALLLGDSALYLCASSAREKNYGYTFGSGTRLTVV.

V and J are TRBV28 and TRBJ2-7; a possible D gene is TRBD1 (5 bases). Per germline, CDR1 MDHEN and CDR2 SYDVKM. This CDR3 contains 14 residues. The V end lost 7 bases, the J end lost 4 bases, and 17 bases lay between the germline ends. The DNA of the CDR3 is TGTGCCAGCACCACGAAAGGGGTAGGATACGAGCAGTACTTC. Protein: CASTTKGVGYEQYF.

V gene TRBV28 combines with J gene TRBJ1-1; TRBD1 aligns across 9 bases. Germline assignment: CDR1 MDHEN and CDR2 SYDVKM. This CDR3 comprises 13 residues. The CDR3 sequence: CAVHRTGDAEAFF. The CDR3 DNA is TGTGCAGTCCACCGGACAGGGGACGCTGAAGCTTTCTTT.

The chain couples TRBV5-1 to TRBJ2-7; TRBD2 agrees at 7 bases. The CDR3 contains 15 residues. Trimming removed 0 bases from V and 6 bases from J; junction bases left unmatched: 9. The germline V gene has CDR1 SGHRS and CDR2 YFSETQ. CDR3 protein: CASSLDSGGGGEQYF. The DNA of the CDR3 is TGCGCCAGCAGCTTGGATTCCGGCGGGGGAGGCGAGCAGTACTTC.

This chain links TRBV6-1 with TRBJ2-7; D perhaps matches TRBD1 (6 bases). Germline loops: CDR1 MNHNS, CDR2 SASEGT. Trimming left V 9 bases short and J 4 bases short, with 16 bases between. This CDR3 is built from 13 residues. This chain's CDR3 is CASVSGTTYEQYF. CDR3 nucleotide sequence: TGTGCCAGTGTGTCCGGGACAACTTACGAGCAGTACTTC.

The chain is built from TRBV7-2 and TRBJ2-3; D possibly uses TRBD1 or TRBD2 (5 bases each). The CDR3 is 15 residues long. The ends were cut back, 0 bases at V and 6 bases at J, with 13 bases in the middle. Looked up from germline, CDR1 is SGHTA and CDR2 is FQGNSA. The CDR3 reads CASSLAWGMVDTQYF. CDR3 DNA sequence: TGTGCCAGCAGCTTAGCGTGGGGGATGGTGGATACGCAGTATTTT.

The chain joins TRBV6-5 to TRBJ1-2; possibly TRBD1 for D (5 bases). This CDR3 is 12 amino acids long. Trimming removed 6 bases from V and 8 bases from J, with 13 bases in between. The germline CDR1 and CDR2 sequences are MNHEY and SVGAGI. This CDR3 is CASSSGWDGYTF. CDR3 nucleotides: TGTGCCAGCAGCTCAGGGTGGGACGGCTACACCTTC.

The CDR3 sequence is CASSPSGGNIQYF. The CDR3 region has the DNA TGTGCCAGCAGTCCTTCGGGGGGAAACATTCAGTACTTC. The chain links TRBV11-2 to TRBJ2-4; 7 bases are shared with TRBD2. Germline CDR1 SGHAT, CDR2 FQNNGV. The CDR3 is made up of 13 amino acids. V lost 6 bases and J lost 6; bases outside the gene matches: 5.

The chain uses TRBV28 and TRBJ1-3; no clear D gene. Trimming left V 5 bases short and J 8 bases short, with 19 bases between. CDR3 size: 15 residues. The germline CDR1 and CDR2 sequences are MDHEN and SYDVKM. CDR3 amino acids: CASSPPGLLGYTIYF. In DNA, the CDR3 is TGTGCCAGCAGTCCGCCGGGCCTTTTAGGGTACACCATATATTTT. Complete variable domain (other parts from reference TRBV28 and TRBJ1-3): DVKVTQSSRYLVKRTGEKVFLECVQDMDHENMFWYRQDPGLGLRLIYFSYDVKMKEKGDIPEGYSVSREKKERFSLILESASTNQTSMYLCASSPPGLLGYTIYFGEGSWLTVV.

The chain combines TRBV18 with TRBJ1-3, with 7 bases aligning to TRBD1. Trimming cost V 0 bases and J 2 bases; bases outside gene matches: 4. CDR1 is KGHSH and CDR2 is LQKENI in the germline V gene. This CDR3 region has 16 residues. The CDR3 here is CASSPPGQLTGNTIYF. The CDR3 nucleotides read TGTGCCAGCTCACCACCGGGACAGTTAACTGGAAACACCATATATTTT.

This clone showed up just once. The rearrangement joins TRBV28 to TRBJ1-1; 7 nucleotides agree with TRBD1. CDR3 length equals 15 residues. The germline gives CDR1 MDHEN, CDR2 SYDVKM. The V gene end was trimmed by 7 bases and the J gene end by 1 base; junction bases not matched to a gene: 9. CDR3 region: CASTQGGGGNTEAFF. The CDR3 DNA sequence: TGTGCCAGCACCCAGGGGGGGGGCGGGAACACTGAAGCTTTCTTT.

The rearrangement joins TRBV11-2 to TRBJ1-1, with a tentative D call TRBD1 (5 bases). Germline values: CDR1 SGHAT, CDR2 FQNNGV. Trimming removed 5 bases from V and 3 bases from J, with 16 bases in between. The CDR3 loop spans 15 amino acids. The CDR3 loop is CASSVRYQGDTEAFF. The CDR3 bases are TGTGCCAGCAGCGTAAGGTATCAGGGCGACACTGAAGCTTTCTTT. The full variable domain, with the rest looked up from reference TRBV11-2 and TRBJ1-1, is EAGVAQSPRYKIIEKRQSVAFWCNPISGHATLYWYQQILGQGPKLLIQFQNNGVVDDSQLPKDRFSAERLKGVDSTLKIQPAKLEDSAVYLCASSVRYQGDTEAFFGQGTRLTVV.

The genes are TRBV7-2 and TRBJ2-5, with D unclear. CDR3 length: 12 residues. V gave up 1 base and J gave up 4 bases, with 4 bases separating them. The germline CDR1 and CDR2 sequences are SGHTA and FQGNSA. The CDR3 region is CASSLVGETQYF. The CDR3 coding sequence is TGTGCCAGCAGCTTAGTCGGAGAGACCCAGTACTTC. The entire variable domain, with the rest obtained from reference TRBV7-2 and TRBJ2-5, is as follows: GAGVSQSPSNKVTEKGKDVELRCDPISGHTALYWYRQSLGQGLEFLIYFQGNSAPDKSGLPSDRFSAERTGGSVSTLTIQRTQQEDSAVYLCASSLVGETQYFGPGTRLLVL.